This T cell receptor (beta chain) was retrieved from a study of shared T cell receptors in the human thymus. This table comes from immunoSEQ multiplex PCR, and its TCRdb copy is limited to in-frame clones, with some not included. The sample includes hundreds of thousands of clones, 70% to 90% of them seen just once. This CDR3 has 17 amino acids. After removal of 5 bases from V and 4 bases from J, the junction contained 12 bases not matched to a gene. Germline V gene sequence: CDR1 LNHDA, CDR2 SQIVND (reference sequence). Separately, the same data were catalogued under a study of human thymus T cells. As that report states: Resections obtained during corrective heart surgery supplied the thymus tissue. Repertoires from thymus and blood appeared to show biased V and J gene usage. Unrelated individuals were reported by related research to share highly overlapping thymic repertoires.

What was sequenced was thymocytes. The source of this sequence is a boy under two years old with a congenital heart defect. The genes are TRBV19 and TRBJ1-5, with 9 positions matching TRBD1. This chain's CDR3 is CASSRKQGAVANQPQHF. In nucleotides, the CDR3 is TGTGCCAGTAGTCGGAAACAGGGGGCGGTGGCGAATCAGCCCCAGCATTTT.